This TCR beta chain was documented in a study of OX40 agonist ivuxolimab in advanced cancers. Across the study: Ivuxolimab, an antibody acting as an agonist of OX40 (CD134), was used to treat patients. Enrollees could have had prior anti-PD-1, anti-PD-L1 or anti-CTLA-4 therapy, which around 43% had received. General study findings and limits: Antigen specificity was not determined for the expanded peripheral T cells. Average numbers of expanded clones were greater in CD8+ T cells than in CD4+.

From germline, CDR1 is MGHDK and CDR2 SYGVNS. The CDR3 extends over 13 amino acids. V was clipped by 5 bases and J by 0 bases, with 8 bases between them. Assay used: immunoSEQ multiplex PCR; TCRdb lists only in-frame clones, some missing. In the table there are about 60,000 clones, 86% of which are singletons. About this clone itself: Its antigen remains unidentified.

The chain carries TRBV25-1 and TRBJ2-7, with D perhaps being TRBD1 or TRBD2 (5 bases each). The TCR comes from an adult with an advanced solid tumor such as melanoma, head and neck, liver or kidney cancer. The input for sequencing was CD4+ or CD8+ T cells sorted from blood, taken in a trial of the OX40 agonist ivuxolimab. Here the CDR3 reads CASSWGISYEQYF. The CDR3 coding sequence is TGTGCCAGCAGTTGGGGGATCTCCTACGAGCAGTACTTC.